The 25 T cell receptor beta chains below come from one sample, sequenced in a study of shared clonotypes between healthy human individuals. Clones were read by immunoSEQ multiplex PCR, and TCRdb kept only the in-frame ones, dropping some. This table has about 2.3 million clones, about nine tenths appearing once. The sequencing sample was made of naive CD4+ T cells from PBMCs. As to subset: CD45RA+ positively selected. The receptors derive from a man younger than 30 in good health. Some clones in this sample may be carry-over from other donors' samples.

J is TRBJ1-4 and V is TRBV30; tentative D call: TRBD1 (5 bases). The germline gives CDR1 GTSNPN, CDR2 SVGIG (reference sequence). This CDR3 region has 15 residues. Trimming removed 3 bases at V and 8 bases at J, with 19 bases between. CDR3 DNA sequence: TGTGCCTGGAGGCGATCCGGGACCGGGGAGGAAAAACTGTTTTTT. Amino acid sequence: CAWRRSGTGEEKLFF.

V usage is TRBV7-9 and J usage is TRBJ2-3; no definite D call. V gave up 1 base and J gave up 2 bases, with 7 bases separating them. From germline, CDR1 is SEHNR and CDR2 FQNEAQ (reference sequence). This CDR3 region has 14 residues. CDR3 in DNA: TGTGCCAGCAGCTTAGTTGTGCACACAGATACGCAGTATTTT. Residues: CASSLVVHTDTQYF.

This chain connects TRBV5-1 to TRBJ2-1; D is perhaps TRBD1 (6 bases). The V end lost 3 bases, the J end lost 10 bases, and 14 bases lay between the germline ends. The CDR3 covers 13 residues. Germline CDR1 and CDR2: SGHRS and YFSETQ. CDR3 nucleotides: TGCGCCAGCAGCTACGGGACACTACAAGAGCAGTTCTTC. Its protein product is CASSYGTLQEQFF.

This chain connects TRBV29-1 to TRBJ1-4; D is unclear. Trimming removed 4 bases from V and 11 bases from J, with 11 bases in between. Germline V gene sequence: CDR1 SQVTM, CDR2 ANQGSEA. The CDR3 length is 11 residues. The CDR3 region has the DNA TGCAGCGTTGGACCCCCGGGGAAACTGTTTTTT. It yields the protein CSVGPPGKLFF.

This clone showed up just once. The rearrangement uses TRBV2 and TRBJ2-7, with D possibly called TRBD1 or TRBD2 (5 bases each). The CDR3 covers 15 residues. In germline, CDR1 is SNHLY, CDR2 FYNNEI. V lost 1 base and J lost 6, with 16 bases in between. The CDR3 sequence: CASSEGWVGAFEQYF. Written as DNA, the CDR3 is TGTGCCAGCAGTGAAGGGTGGGTCGGGGCTTTCGAGCAGTACTTC.

The chain couples TRBV28 to TRBJ2-1; possibly TRBD1 for D (6 bases). The CDR3 runs 15 residues. Deletions cut 4 bases from V and 1 base from J, with 11 bases between. CDR1 and CDR2 from the germline V gene are MDHEN and SYDVKM. In DNA, the CDR3 is TGTGCCAGCAGTTCCCACGGACAGTCCTACAATGAGCAGTTCTTC. Protein: CASSSHGQSYNEQFF.

The J gene is TRBJ1-2, the V gene TRBV15; D gene ambiguous. This CDR3 spans 16 amino acids. Germline V gene data show CDR1 as LNHNV and CDR2 as YYDKDF (reference sequence). V was cut by 5 bases and J by 1 base, with 17 bases left in between. CDR3 in amino acids: CATSPGGSLVNYGYTF. The CDR3 region has the DNA TGTGCCACCAGCCCCGGCGGCAGCCTCGTTAACTATGGCTACACCTTC.

The V gene is TRBV7-9, the J gene TRBJ2-1; D may be TRBD2 (7 bases). Trimming took off 9 bases at V and 9 bases at J, with 12 bases between the two ends. The germline V gene encodes CDR1 SEHNR and CDR2 FQNEAQ (reference sequence). This CDR3 contains 11 residues. CDR3 amino acids: CASRGGIEQFF. CDR3 DNA: TGTGCCAGTAGGGGGGGCATTGAGCAGTTCTTC.

The V gene is TRBV7-3, the J gene TRBJ2-3; D perhaps matches TRBD2 (6 bases). In germline, CDR1 is SGHTA, CDR2 FQGTGA. The CDR3 has 15 residues. Trimming left V 3 bases short and J 2 bases short, with 12 bases between. CDR3 sequence reads: CASSFLAGYTDTQYF. CDR3 DNA sequence: TGTGCCAGCAGCTTCCTGGCGGGATACACAGATACGCAGTATTTT.

V gene TRBV11-2 combines with J gene TRBJ1-4; no definite D call. Deletions cut 3 bases from V and 8 bases from J, with 19 bases between. The germline V gene encodes CDR1 SGHAT and CDR2 FQNNGV. The CDR3 length is 16 residues. This CDR3 is CASSFLRTGTGEKLFF. Written as DNA, the CDR3 is TGTGCCAGCAGCTTCCTGCGAACGGGAACGGGAGAAAAACTGTTTTTT.

V usage is TRBV7-2 and J usage is TRBJ2-7; 11 positions match TRBD2. This CDR3 contains 16 residues. The V gene's germline CDR1 is SGHTA and CDR2 FQGNSA. With V trimmed by 8 bases and J by 5 bases, 14 bases remained unmatched. CDR3 protein: CASSVLGLAVGDEQYF. The CDR3 DNA follows: TGTGCCAGCTCGGTACTGGGACTAGCGGTCGGGGACGAGCAGTACTTC.

The rearrangement joins TRBV30 to TRBJ2-2; D possibly corresponds to TRBD1 (7 bases). CDR1 GTSNPN and CDR2 SVGIG come from the germline V gene (reference sequence). Trimming removed 4 bases from V and 3 bases from J, with 9 bases in between. The CDR3 sequence is 13 residues long. The CDR3 nucleotides read TGTGCCTGGACAGGGGGGTACACCGGGGAGCTGTTTTTT. Protein sequence: CAWTGGYTGELFF. The full variable domain, with the rest looked up from reference TRBV30 and TRBJ2-2, is SQTIHQWPATLVQPVGSPLSLECTVEGTSNPNLYWYRQAAGRGLQLLFYSVGIGQISSEVPQNLSASRPQDRQFILSSKKLLLSDSGFYLCAWTGGYTGELFFGEGSRLTVL.

The V and J genes are TRBV29-1 and TRBJ2-2; D may be TRBD1 or TRBD2 (5 bases each). The CDR3 runs 13 residues. Looked up from germline, CDR1 is SQVTM and CDR2 is ANQGSEA. Trimming took 7 bases from V and 0 from J, leaving 9 bases between them. CDR3 amino acids: CSGGTANTGELFF. The CDR3 DNA sequence: TGCAGCGGAGGGACGGCGAACACCGGGGAGCTGTTTTTT.

V and J are TRBV6-1 and TRBJ1-3, with TRBD1 identical over 9 bases. The CDR3 covers 13 residues. V lost 5 bases, J lost 6 bases, and 2 bases stayed unmatched. Germline V gene lookup returns CDR1 MNHNS and CDR2 SASEGT. The DNA of the CDR3 is TGTGCCAGCAGTTGGGACAGGGCAAACACCATATATTTT. Its translation is CASSWDRANTIYF.

V gene TRBV28 combines with J gene TRBJ2-7; D is perhaps TRBD1 or TRBD2 (7 bases each). Germline V gives CDR1 MDHEN, CDR2 SYDVKM. V was pared by 5 bases and J by 2 bases, with 16 bases between. CDR3 size: 15 residues. In DNA, the CDR3 is TGTGCCAGCAGTCAACAGGGAGGGGGCACCTACGAGCAGTACTTC. As protein: CASSQQGGGTYEQYF.

This chain joins TRBV6-4 and TRBJ2-1, with 8 nucleotides matching TRBD2. The CDR3 length is 15 residues. CDR1 and CDR2 (germline): MRHNA, SNTAGT. V dropped 2 bases and J dropped 7; count of bases not matched to a gene: 7. The CDR3 spells CASSDPGGGFNEQFF. The CDR3 nucleotides read TGTGCCAGCAGTGACCCTGGCGGGGGGTTTAATGAGCAGTTCTTC.

The chain uses TRBV27 and TRBJ2-1, with D perhaps TRBD2 (7 bases). The germline gives CDR1 MNHEY, CDR2 SMNVEV (reference sequence). This CDR3 has 16 amino acids. Trimming cost V 5 bases and J 6 bases, with 20 bases left between them. CDR3: CASSLPRGGGRNEQFF. The CDR3 coding sequence is TGTGCCAGCAGTCTCCCCCGAGGGGGGGGTCGCAATGAGCAGTTCTTC.

The rearrangement joins TRBV9 to TRBJ2-1, with 9 bases aligning to TRBD1. Losses at the gene ends were 2 bases for V and 7 bases for J; bases not matched to a gene: 10. This CDR3 is built from 16 residues. Germline V CDR1 and CDR2: SGDLS, YYNGEE. CDR3 coding DNA: TGTGCCAGCAGCGTGGGACCGGGACAGGGCCGGAATGAGCAGTTCTTC. Translation gives CASSVGPGQGRNEQFF. The complete variable domain, with remaining parts taken from reference TRBV9 and TRBJ2-1, reads DSGVTQTPKHLITATGQRVTLRCSPRSGDLSVYWYQQSLDQGLQFLIQYYNGEERAKGNILERFSAQQFPDLHSELNLSSLELGDSALYFCASSVGPGQGRNEQFFGPGTRLTVL.

The V gene is TRBV9, the J gene TRBJ1-3; D unclear. The germline gives CDR1 SGDLS, CDR2 YYNGEE. CDR3 size: 16 residues. V was trimmed by 4 bases and J by 0 bases, leaving 14 bases between them. The CDR3 spells CASSPLAKPSGNTIYF. In DNA form, the CDR3 reads TGTGCCAGCAGCCCCCTGGCGAAACCCTCTGGAAACACCATATATTTT.

The J gene is TRBJ2-3, the V gene TRBV28; no reliable D call. CDR1 and CDR2 from the germline V gene are MDHEN and SYDVKM. V was clipped by 8 bases and J by 6 bases, with 12 bases between them. This CDR3 has 12 amino acids. This CDR3 is CASVKAGDTQYF. The CDR3 DNA sequence: TGTGCCAGCGTAAAGGCTGGGGATACGCAGTATTTT.

The chain carries TRBV20-1 and TRBJ1-2; a weak D match, TRBD1 (5 bases). Germline V gives CDR1 DFQATT, CDR2 SNEGSKA (reference sequence). The CDR3 has 11 residues. The V end was cut by 3 bases, the J end by 14 bases, with 16 bases between. In DNA, the CDR3 is TGCAGTGCTAGGGCGTGGGGACCTTGGACCTTC. Protein sequence: CSARAWGPWTF.

The rearrangement joins TRBV7-9 to TRBJ2-5, with TRBD2 matching 8 bases. Germline assignment: CDR1 SEHNR and CDR2 FQNEAQ (reference sequence). This CDR3 has 16 amino acids. V dropped 2 bases and J dropped 5; count of bases not matched to a gene: 10. The chain's CDR3 is CASSLWPGGERETQYF. The CDR3 DNA follows: TGTGCCAGCAGCTTATGGCCGGGAGGGGAACGGGAGACCCAGTACTTC.

The V and J genes are TRBV7-9 and TRBJ2-7; 7 nucleotides agree with TRBD2. J was trimmed by 6 bases and V by 5 bases; bases with no gene match: 10. The V gene's germline CDR1 is SEHNR and CDR2 FQNEAQ (reference sequence). CDR3 length: 14 amino acids. The CDR3 region has the DNA TGTGCCAGCAGCCCCGCGGGACTACGTTTCGAGCAGTACTTC. Translated, it gives CASSPAGLRFEQYF.

This chain connects TRBV27 to TRBJ1-2; D is perhaps TRBD1 (5 bases). The CDR3 consists of 14 residues. CDR1 is MNHEY and CDR2 is SMNVEV in the germline V gene (reference sequence). The V gene lost 3 bases and the J gene lost 1 base, with 9 bases spanning the gap. The CDR3 spells CASSFVGLNYGYTF. CDR3 nucleotides: TGTGCCAGCAGTTTTGTGGGGCTTAACTATGGCTACACCTTC.

This chain joins TRBV11-2 and TRBJ2-5; TRBD2 is a possible D gene (6 bases). V gave up 5 bases and J gave up 5 bases, with 12 bases separating them. Germline V CDR1 and CDR2: SGHAT, FQNNGV. The CDR3 consists of 13 residues. The CDR3 sequence: CASSPPGRETQYF. The CDR3, as DNA: TGTGCCAGCAGCCCCCCAGGGAGGGAGACCCAGTACTTC.